The 8 T cell receptor beta chains in this list originate from one sample, sequenced in a study of T cells in tumors after PD-1 blockade (dated by TCRdb to the late 2010s). The sample's time point, from its label and the paper: after anti-PD-1 therapy. Library creation used the immunoSEQ multiplex PCR assay. TCRdb obtained this table from immuneACCESS and retained in-frame rearrangements with V and J assigned. These tables miss some clones; where compared with another copy, unresolved V genes account for less than half of the shortfall, and the remainder is unexplained. Counted in this sample were roughly 9,800 clones; 67% of them appeared once. Roughly 13% of the sample belongs to the ten largest clones. This material consisted of tumor tissue, taken after anti-PD-1 treatment. The source is a human donor with basal cell carcinoma.

The chain carries TRBV19 and TRBJ2-5; 8 bases fit TRBD2. CDR3 length: 13 amino acids. J was trimmed by 4 bases and V by 4 bases; bases with no gene match: 2. Germline CDR1 LNHDA, CDR2 SQIVND (reference sequence). CDR3 region: CASSRGLVETQYF. For the CDR3, the DNA is TGTGCCAGTAGTAGGGGACTAGTAGAGACCCAGTACTTC.

This clone came up a few times. CDR3 sequence (DNA): TGCGCCAGCGGGTTTGATGGGGACAGGGCGAGAGATACGCAGTATTTT. Translating it yields CASGFDGDRARDTQYF. V gene TRBV5-1 combines with J gene TRBJ2-3, with TRBD1 matching 9 bases. Germline trimming cut 7 bases from V and 5 bases from J; bases unmatched to any gene: 14. The CDR3 has 16 amino acids. Per germline, CDR1 SGHRS and CDR2 YFSETQ.

The genes are TRBV6-4 and TRBJ1-1; D may be TRBD1 (5 bases). The length of the CDR3 is 15 residues. Trimming removed 6 bases at V and 5 bases at J, with 19 bases between. CDR1 and CDR2 (germline): MRHNA, SNTAGT. CDR3 loop: CASRRDEGQGTEAFF. The CDR3 bases are TGTGCCAGCAGGAGGGACGAGGGCCAAGGGACTGAAGCTTTCTTT.

The genes are TRBV7-2 and TRBJ2-3, with 8 bases matching TRBD2. The CDR3 consists of 16 residues. Germline V gene sequence: CDR1 SGHTA, CDR2 FQGNSA. J lost 6 bases, V lost 1 base, and 9 bases had no gene match. The CDR3 sequence: CASSLERRGGMDTQYF. For the CDR3, the DNA is TGTGCCAGCAGCTTAGAGCGCCGGGGGGGGATGGATACGCAGTATTTT.

The count of this clone is one. The chain is built from TRBV30 and TRBJ2-7; D ambiguous. V gave up 2 bases and J gave up 0 bases, with 17 bases separating them. CDR1 is GTSNPN and CDR2 is SVGIG in the germline V gene (reference sequence). The CDR3 has 16 residues. The CDR3, as DNA: TGTGCCTGGAGTTCCTCGACAACCCTCCTCTCCTACGAGCAGTACTTC. It translates to CAWSSSTTLLSYEQYF. Filled out from reference TRBV30 and TRBJ2-7, the complete variable domain reads SQTIHQWPATLVQPVGSPLSLECTVEGTSNPNLYWYRQAAGRGLQLLFYSVGIGQISSEVPQNLSASRPQDRQFILSSKKLLLSDSGFYLCAWSSSTTLLSYEQYFGPGTRLTVT.

The chain has TRBV5-5 and TRBJ2-7; D could derive from TRBD1 or TRBD2 (6 bases each). The germline V gene encodes CDR1 SGHKS and CDR2 YYEKEE (reference sequence). Between the trimmed V and J ends, which lost 3 bases and 1 base, there was a span of 14 bases. The CDR3 length is 15 residues. CDR3 in amino acids: CASSYRDGRSYEQYF. The CDR3, as DNA: TGTGCCAGCAGCTACAGGGATGGGAGGTCCTACGAGCAGTACTTC. Complete variable domain (other parts from reference TRBV5-5 and TRBJ2-7): DAGVTQSPTHLIKTRGQQVTLRCSPISGHKSVSWYQQVLGQGPQFIFQYYEKEERGRGNFPDRFSARQFPNYSSELNVNALLLGDSALYLCASSYRDGRSYEQYFGPGTRLTVT.

V gene TRBV5-4 combines with J gene TRBJ2-3; no clear D gene. This CDR3 is 14 amino acids long. The V end lost 0 bases, the J end lost 2 bases, and 7 bases lay between the germline ends. Germline assignment: CDR1 SGHNT and CDR2 YYREEE (reference sequence). CDR3 DNA: TGTGCCAGCAGCTTGGTGCACCACACAGATACGCAGTATTTT. Amino acids: CASSLVHHTDTQYF. The full variable domain, in which reference TRBV5-4 and TRBJ2-3 provide the parts outside the CDR3, is ETGVTQSPTHLIKTRGQQVTLRCSSQSGHNTVSWYQQALGQGPQFIFQYYREEENGRGNFPPRFSGLQFPNYSSELNVNALELDDSALYLCASSLVHHTDTQYFGPGTRLTVL.

In this sample, this clone turned up a few times. This sequence joins TRBV5-6 and TRBJ2-3; the D gene is possibly TRBD1 (6 bases). The germline gives CDR1 SGHDT, CDR2 YYEEEE. CDR3 length equals 14 residues. Between the trimmed V and J ends, which lost 0 bases and 6 bases, there was a span of 11 bases. The CDR3 loop is CASSLAWGRDTQYF. CDR3 in DNA: TGTGCCAGCAGCTTGGCCTGGGGGCGGGATACGCAGTATTTT.